The 4 T cell receptor beta chains in this list originate from one sample, sequenced in a study of regulatory T cells in long-lasting Graves disease. Time point defined: persistent/refractory GD, antithyroid drugs over 5 years with positive TRAb. Construction of the TCR library relied on RNA isolated from PBMCs. In building TCR beta libraries, iRepertoire HTBI primers were used together with Arm-PCR of CDR3 regions. TCRdb reprocessed the multiplex PCR reads with MiXCR, giving one entry per CDR3 protein. The sample carries 300,000 to 400,000 distinct CDR3 sequences, roughly a fifth recorded once. Sequencing was performed on peripheral blood mononuclear cells (PBMCs), taken when the disease was refractory, from a patient treated with antithyroid drugs. The receptors originated from a female donor with Graves disease.

The chain couples TRBV11-2 to TRBJ1-4, with D maybe TRBD1 (5 bases). This CDR3 comprises 13 residues. Germline V gene sequence: CDR1 SGHAT, CDR2 FQNNGV. Deletions cut 3 bases from V and 8 bases from J, with 10 bases between. CDR3: CASSFGRGEKLFF. CDR3 DNA sequence: TGTGCCAGCAGCTTCGGGCGGGGGGAAAAACTGTTTTTT.

The J gene is TRBJ2-1, the V gene TRBV7-2; tentative D call: TRBD2 (6 bases). Trimming took 3 bases from V and 0 from J, leaving 12 bases between them. The CDR3 runs to 16 residues. Germline CDR1 SGHTA, CDR2 FQGNSA. The CDR3 coding sequence is TGTGCCAGCAGCTTCGAGGACTACAGCTCCTACAATGAGCAGTTCTTC. This translates into CASSFEDYSSYNEQFF.

This clonotype has just a few counts. The chain joins TRBV19 to TRBJ1-4, with D possibly matching TRBD1 (5 bases). Germline lookup yields CDR1 LNHDA and CDR2 SQIVND (reference sequence). The CDR3 has 14 residues. The CDR3 DNA is TGTGCTACGAAAAGTGGCAGGGAGGATGAAAAACTGTTTTTT. This encodes CATKSGREDEKLFF.

This clonotype was counted at least ten times. V is TRBV2 and J is TRBJ1-4; D unclear. Trimming took off 6 bases at V and 5 bases at J, with 16 bases between the two ends. CDR3 size: 15 residues. The germline V gene has CDR1 SNHLY and CDR2 FYNNEI. CDR3: CASSATARWNEKLFF. The CDR3 nucleotides read TGTGCCAGCAGCGCTACAGCGAGGTGGAATGAAAAACTGTTTTTT.